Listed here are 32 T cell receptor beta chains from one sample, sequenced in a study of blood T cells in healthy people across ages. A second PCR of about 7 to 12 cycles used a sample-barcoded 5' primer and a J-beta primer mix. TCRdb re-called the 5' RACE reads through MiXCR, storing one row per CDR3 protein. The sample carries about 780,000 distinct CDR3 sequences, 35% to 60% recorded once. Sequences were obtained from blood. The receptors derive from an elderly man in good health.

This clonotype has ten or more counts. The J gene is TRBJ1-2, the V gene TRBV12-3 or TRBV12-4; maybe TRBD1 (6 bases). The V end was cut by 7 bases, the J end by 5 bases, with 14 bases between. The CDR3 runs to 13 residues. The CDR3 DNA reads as TGTGCCAGCAACGGACAGCTTTCTTATGGCTACACCTTC. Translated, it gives CASNGQLSYGYTF.

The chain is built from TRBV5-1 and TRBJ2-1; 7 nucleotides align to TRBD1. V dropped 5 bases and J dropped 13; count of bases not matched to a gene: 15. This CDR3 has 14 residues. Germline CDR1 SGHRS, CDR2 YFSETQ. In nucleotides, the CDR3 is TGCGCCAGCAGAGCATCACAGGGGTCAGAGACCCAGTTCTTC. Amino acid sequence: CASRASQGSETQFF. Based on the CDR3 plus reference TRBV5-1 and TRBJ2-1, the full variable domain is KAGVTQTPRYLIKTRGQQVTLSCSPISGHRSVSWYQQTPGQGLQFLFEYFSETQRNKGNFPGRFSGRQFSNSRSEMNVSTLELGDSALYLCASRASQGSETQFFGPGTRLTVL.

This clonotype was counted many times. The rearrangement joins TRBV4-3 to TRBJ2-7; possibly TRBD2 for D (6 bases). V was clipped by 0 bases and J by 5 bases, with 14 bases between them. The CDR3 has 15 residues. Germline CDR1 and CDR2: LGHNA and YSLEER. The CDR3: CASSQDRAGRDEQYF. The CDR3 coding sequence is TGCGCCAGCAGCCAAGACCGGGCGGGACGGGACGAGCAGTACTTC.

CDR3 nucleotides: TGCAGCGTTGAACCGAGGGCCAGGGGGCCGGAGGGCTACACCTTC. As protein: CSVEPRARGPEGYTF. V usage is TRBV29-1 and J usage is TRBJ1-2; 8 bases map to TRBD1. The CDR3 spans 15 residues. Germline CDR1 SQVTM, CDR2 ANQGSEA. The J segment lost 8 bases and the V segment lost 2 bases, leaving 13 bases of the junction unmatched.

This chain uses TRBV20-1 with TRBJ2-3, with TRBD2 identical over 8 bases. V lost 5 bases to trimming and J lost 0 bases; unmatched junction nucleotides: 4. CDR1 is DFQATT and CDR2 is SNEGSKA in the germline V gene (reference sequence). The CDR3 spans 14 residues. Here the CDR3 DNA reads TGCAGTGCTGTCGGGACTAGTAGCACAGATACGCAGTATTTT. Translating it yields CSAVGTSSTDTQYF.

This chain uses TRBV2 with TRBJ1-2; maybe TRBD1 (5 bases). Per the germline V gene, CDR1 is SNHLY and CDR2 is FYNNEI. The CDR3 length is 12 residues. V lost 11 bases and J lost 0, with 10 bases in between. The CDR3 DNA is TGTGCCGGGCGGGGCACTAACTATGGCTACACCTTC. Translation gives CAGRGTNYGYTF. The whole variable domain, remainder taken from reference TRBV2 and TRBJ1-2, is EPEVTQTPSHQVTQMGQEVILRCVPISNHLYFYWYRQILGQKVEFLVSFYNNEISEKSEIFDDQFSVERPDGSNFTLKIRSTKLEDSAMYFCAGRGTNYGYTFGSGTRLTVV.

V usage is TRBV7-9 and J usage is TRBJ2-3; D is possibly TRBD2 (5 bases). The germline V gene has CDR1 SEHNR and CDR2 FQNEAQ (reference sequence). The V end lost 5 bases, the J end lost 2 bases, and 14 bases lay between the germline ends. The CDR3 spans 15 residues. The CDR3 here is CASSRAGRPTDTQYF. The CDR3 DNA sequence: TGTGCCAGCAGCCGGGCGGGTCGTCCCACAGATACGCAGTATTTT.

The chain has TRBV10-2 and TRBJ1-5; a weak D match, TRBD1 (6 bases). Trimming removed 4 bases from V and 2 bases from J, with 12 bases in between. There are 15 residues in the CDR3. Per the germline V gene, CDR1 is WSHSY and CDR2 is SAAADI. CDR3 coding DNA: TGCGCCAGCAGTGCGGACAGCCTCGGCAATCAGCCCCAGCATTTT. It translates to CASSADSLGNQPQHF.

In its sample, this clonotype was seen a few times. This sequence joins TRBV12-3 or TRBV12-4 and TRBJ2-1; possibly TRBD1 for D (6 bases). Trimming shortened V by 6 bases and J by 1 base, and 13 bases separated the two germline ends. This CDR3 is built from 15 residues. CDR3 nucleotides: TGTGCCAGCAGCTCCGGGACAAATTCCTACAATGAGCAGTTCTTC. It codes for CASSSGTNSYNEQFF.

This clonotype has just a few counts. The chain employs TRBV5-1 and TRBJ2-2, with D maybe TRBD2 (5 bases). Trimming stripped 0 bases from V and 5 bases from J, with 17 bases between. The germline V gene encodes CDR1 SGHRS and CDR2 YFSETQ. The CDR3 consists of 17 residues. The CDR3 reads CASSLEFSTSGTGELFF. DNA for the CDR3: TGCGCCAGCAGCTTGGAGTTTTCCACCTCGGGGACCGGGGAGCTGTTTTTT.

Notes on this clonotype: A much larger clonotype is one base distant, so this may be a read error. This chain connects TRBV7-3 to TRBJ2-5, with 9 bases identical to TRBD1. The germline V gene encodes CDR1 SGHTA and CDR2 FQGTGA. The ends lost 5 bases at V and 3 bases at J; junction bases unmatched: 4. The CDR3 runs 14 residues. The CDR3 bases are TGTGCCAGCAGCCCCCGGGACAGGGAAGAGACCCAGTACTTC. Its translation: CASSPRDREETQYF.

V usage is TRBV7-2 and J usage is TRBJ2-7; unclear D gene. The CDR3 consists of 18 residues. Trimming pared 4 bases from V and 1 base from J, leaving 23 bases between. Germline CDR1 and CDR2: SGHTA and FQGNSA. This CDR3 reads CASSSPLTYGQESYEQYF. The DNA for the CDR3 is TGTGCCAGCAGCTCCCCGTTAACCTATGGTCAGGAGTCCTACGAGCAGTACTTC.

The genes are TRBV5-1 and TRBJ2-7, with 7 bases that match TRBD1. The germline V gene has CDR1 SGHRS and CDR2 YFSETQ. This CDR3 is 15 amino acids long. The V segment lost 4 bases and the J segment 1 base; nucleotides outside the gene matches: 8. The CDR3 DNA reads TGCGCCAGCAGCCGTAGGGGGCAGTTGTCCTACGAGCAGTACTTC. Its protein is CASSRRGQLSYEQYF. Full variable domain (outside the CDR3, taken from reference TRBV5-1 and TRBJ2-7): KAGVTQTPRYLIKTRGQQVTLSCSPISGHRSVSWYQQTPGQGLQFLFEYFSETQRNKGNFPGRFSGRQFSNSRSEMNVSTLELGDSALYLCASSRRGQLSYEQYFGPGTRLTVT.

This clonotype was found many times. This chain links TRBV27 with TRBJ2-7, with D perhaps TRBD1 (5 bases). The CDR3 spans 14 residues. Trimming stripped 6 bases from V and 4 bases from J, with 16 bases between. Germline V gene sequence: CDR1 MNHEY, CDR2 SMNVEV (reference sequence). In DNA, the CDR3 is TGTGCCAGCAGACTGACATCCCAGGGTTACGAGCAGTACTTC. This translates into CASRLTSQGYEQYF.

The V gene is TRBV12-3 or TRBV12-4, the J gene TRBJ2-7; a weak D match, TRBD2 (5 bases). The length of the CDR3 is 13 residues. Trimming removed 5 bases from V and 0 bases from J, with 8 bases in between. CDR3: CASSRRFSYEQYF. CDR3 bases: TGTGCCAGCAGTCGGAGGTTCTCCTACGAGCAGTACTTC.

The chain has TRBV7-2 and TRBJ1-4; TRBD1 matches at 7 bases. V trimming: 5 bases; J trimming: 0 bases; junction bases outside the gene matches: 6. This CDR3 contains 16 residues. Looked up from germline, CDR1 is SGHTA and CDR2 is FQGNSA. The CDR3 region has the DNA TGTGCCAGCAGCGCGACAGGGATTGCAACTAATGAAAAACTGTTTTTT. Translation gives CASSATGIATNEKLFF.

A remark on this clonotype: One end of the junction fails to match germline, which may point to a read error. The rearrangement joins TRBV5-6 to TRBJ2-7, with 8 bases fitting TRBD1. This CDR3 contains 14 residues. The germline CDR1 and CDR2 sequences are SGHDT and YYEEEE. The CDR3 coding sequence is TGTGCCAGCAGCGCGGGACAGGCCCTCTACGAGCAGTGCTTC. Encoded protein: CASSAGQALYEQCF.

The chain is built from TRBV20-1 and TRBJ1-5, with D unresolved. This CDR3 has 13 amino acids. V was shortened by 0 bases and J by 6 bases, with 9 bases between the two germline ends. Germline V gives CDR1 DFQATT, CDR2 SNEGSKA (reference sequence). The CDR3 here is CSARDEGSQPQHF. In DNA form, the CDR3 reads TGCAGTGCTAGAGATGAGGGTAGTCAGCCCCAGCATTTT.

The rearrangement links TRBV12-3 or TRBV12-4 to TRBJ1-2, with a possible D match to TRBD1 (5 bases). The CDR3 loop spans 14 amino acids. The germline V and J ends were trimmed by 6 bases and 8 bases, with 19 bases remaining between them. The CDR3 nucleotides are TGTGCCAGCAGAACATCGGCGGCAGGGCGCGGCTACACCTTC. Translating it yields CASRTSAAGRGYTF.

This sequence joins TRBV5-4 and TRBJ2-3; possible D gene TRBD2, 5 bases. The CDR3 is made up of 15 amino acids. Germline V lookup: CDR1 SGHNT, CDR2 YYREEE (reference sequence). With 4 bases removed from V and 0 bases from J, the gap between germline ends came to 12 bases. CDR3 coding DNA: TGTGCCAGCAGCGTCGACTATTCTAGCACAGATACGCAGTATTTT. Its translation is CASSVDYSSTDTQYF. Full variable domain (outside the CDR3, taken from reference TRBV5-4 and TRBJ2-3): ETGVTQSPTHLIKTRGQQVTLRCSSQSGHNTVSWYQQALGQGPQFIFQYYREEENGRGNFPPRFSGLQFPNYSSELNVNALELDDSALYLCASSVDYSSTDTQYFGPGTRLTVL.

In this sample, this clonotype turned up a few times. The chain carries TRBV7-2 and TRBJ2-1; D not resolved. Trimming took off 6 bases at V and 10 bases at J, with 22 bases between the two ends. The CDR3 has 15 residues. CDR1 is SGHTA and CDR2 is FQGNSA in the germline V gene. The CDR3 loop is CASRTVATALGEQFF. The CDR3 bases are TGTGCCAGCAGAACAGTAGCCACAGCCCTTGGCGAGCAGTTCTTC. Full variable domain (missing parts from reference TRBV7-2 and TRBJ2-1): GAGVSQSPSNKVTEKGKDVELRCDPISGHTALYWYRQSLGQGLEFLIYFQGNSAPDKSGLPSDRFSAERTGGSVSTLTIQRTQQEDSAVYLCASRTVATALGEQFFGPGTRLTVL.

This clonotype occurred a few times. The DNA of the CDR3 is TGTGCCAGCAGCTCCGGGACAAATCCGTCCGAGCAGTACTTC. Protein sequence: CASSSGTNPSEQYF. V gene TRBV7-8 combines with J gene TRBJ2-7; D is possibly TRBD1 (6 bases). CDR3 length: 14 amino acids. The V gene lost 4 bases and the J gene lost 6 bases, with 16 bases spanning the gap. The V gene's germline CDR1 is SGHVS and CDR2 FQNEAQ.

CDR3 in amino acids: CASSQGALEVNEQFF. CDR3 in DNA: TGCGCCAGCAGCCAAGGTGCCCTAGAGGTCAATGAGCAGTTCTTC. This chain connects TRBV4-3 to TRBJ2-1; D is uncertain. V was trimmed by 1 base and J by 6 bases, leaving 13 bases between them. Germline loops: CDR1 LGHNA, CDR2 YSLEER. The length of the CDR3 is 15 residues.

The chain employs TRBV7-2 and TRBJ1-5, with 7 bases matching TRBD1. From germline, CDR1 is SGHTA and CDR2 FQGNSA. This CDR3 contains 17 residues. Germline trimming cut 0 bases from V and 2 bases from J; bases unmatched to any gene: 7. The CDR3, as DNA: TGTGCCAGCAGCTTAGCCCCGACAGGGTCGGGCAATCAGCCCCAGCATTTT. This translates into CASSLAPTGSGNQPQHF.

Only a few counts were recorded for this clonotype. CDR3 nucleotide sequence: TGTGCCAGAACAGTCTCCTACGAGCAGTACTTC. This sequence encodes CARTVSYEQYF. The chain carries TRBV19 and TRBJ2-7; no clear D. This CDR3 is built from 11 residues. Trimming took 9 bases from V and 0 from J, leaving 6 bases between them. In germline, CDR1 is LNHDA, CDR2 SQIVND (reference sequence).

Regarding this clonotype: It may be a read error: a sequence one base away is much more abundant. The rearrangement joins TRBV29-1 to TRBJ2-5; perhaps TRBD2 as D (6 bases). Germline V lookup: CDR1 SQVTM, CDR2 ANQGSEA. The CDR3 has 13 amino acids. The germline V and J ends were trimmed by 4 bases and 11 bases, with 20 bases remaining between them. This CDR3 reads CSVAGGAKNTQYF. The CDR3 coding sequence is TGCAGCGTTGCCGGGGGAGCCAAAAACACTCAGTACTTC. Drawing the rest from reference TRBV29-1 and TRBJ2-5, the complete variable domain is SAVISQKPSRDICQRGTSLTIQCQVDSQVTMMFWYRQQPGQSLTLIATANQGSEATYESGFVIDKFPISRPNLTFSTLTVSNMSPEDSSIYLCSVAGGAKNTQYFGPGTRLLVL.

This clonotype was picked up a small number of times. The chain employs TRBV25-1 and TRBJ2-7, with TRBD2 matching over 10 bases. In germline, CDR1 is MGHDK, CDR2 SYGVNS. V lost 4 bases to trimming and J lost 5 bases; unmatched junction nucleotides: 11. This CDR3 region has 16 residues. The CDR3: CASSVLSGGLADEQYF. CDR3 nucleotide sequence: TGTGCCAGCAGTGTTCTAAGCGGAGGACTAGCGGACGAGCAGTACTTC.

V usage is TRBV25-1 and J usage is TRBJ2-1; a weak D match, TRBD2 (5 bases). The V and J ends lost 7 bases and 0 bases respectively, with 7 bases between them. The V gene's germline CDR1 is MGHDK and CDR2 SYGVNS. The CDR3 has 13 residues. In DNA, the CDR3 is TGTGCCAGCAACCGGGACTCCTACAATGAGCAGTTCTTC. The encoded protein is CASNRDSYNEQFF.

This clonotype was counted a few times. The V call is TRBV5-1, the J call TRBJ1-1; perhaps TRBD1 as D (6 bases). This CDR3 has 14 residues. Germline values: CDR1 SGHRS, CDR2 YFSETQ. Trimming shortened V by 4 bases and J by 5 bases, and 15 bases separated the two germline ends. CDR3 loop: CASSIETGRTEAFF. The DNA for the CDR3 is TGCGCCAGCAGCATCGAGACAGGACGTACTGAAGCTTTCTTT.

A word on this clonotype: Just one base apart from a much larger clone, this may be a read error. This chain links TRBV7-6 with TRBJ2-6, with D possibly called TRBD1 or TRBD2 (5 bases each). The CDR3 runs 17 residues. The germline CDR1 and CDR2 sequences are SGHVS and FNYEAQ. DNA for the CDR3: TGTGCCAGCAGCTTAATGGGACGTAACTCTGGGGCCAACGCCCTGACTTTC. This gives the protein CASSLMGRNSGANALTF. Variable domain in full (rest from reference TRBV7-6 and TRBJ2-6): GAGVSQSPRYKVTKRGQDVALRCDPISGHVSLYWYRQALGQGPEFLTYFNYEAQQDKSGLPNDRFSAERPEGSISTLTIQRTEQRDSAMYRCASSLMGRNSGANALTFGAGSRLTVL.

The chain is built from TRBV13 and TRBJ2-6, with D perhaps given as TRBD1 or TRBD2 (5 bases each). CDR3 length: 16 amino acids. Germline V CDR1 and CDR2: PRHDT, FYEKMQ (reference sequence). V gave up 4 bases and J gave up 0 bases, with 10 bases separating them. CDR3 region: CASSSQRGSGANVLTF. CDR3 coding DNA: TGTGCCAGCAGCTCACAGAGGGGCTCTGGGGCCAACGTCCTGACTTTC.

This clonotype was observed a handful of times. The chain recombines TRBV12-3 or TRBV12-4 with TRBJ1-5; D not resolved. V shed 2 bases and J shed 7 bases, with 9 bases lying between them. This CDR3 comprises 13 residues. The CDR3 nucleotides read TGTGCCAGCAGTTTAAAGGAGGAGCAGCCCCAGCATTTT. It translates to CASSLKEEQPQHF.